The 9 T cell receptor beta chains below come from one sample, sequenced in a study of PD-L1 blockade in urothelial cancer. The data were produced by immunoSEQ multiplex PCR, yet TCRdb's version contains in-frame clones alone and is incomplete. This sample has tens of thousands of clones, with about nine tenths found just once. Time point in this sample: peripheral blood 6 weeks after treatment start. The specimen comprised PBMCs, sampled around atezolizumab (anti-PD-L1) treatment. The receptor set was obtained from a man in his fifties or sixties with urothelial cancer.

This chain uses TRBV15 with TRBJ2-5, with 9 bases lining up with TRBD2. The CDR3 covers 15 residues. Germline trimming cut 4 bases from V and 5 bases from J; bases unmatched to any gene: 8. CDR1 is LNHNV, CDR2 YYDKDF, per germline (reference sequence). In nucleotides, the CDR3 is TGTGCCACCAGCAATAGCGGGGGACGTAGGGAGACCCAGTACTTC. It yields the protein CATSNSGGRRETQYF.

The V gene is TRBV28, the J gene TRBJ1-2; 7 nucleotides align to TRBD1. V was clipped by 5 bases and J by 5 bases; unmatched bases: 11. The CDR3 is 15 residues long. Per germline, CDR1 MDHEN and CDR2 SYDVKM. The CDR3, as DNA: TGTGCCAGCAGTCCCGTTTGGGACAGAATTTATGGCTACACCTTC. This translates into CASSPVWDRIYGYTF.

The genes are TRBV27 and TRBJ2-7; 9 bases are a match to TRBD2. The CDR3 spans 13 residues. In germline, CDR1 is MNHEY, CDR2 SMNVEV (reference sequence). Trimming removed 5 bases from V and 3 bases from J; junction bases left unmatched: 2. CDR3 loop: CASSIAGVYEQYF. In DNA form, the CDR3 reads TGTGCCAGCAGTATAGCGGGAGTCTACGAGCAGTACTTC.

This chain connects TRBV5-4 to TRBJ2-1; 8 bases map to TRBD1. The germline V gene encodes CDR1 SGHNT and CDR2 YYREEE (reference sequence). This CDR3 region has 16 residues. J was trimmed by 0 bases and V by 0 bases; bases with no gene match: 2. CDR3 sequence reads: CASSLGDRSSYNEQFF. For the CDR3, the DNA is TGTGCCAGCAGCTTGGGGGACAGGTCCTCCTACAATGAGCAGTTCTTC.

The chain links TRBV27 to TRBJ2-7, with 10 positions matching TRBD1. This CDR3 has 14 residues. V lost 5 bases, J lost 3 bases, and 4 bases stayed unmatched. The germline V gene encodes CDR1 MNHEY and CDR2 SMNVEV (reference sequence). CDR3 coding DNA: TGTGCCAGCAGTCCTGGGACAGGGGACTACGAGCAGTACTTC. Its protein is CASSPGTGDYEQYF.

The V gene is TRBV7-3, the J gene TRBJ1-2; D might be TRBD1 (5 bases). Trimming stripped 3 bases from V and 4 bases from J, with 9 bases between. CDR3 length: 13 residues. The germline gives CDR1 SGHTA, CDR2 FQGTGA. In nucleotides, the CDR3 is TGTGCCAGCAGCTTTGGGGGGGGCTATGGCTACACCTTC. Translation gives CASSFGGGYGYTF.

CDR3 bases: TGCGCCAGCAGCTTGGGGCGGGCAGGTAATCCTAGCACAGATACGCAGTATTTT. Translation: CASSLGRAGNPSTDTQYF. This chain uses TRBV5-1 with TRBJ2-3; D may be TRBD2 (5 bases). CDR3 length: 18 amino acids. From germline, CDR1 is SGHRS and CDR2 YFSETQ. Trimming took off 0 bases at V and 0 bases at J, with 17 bases between the two ends.

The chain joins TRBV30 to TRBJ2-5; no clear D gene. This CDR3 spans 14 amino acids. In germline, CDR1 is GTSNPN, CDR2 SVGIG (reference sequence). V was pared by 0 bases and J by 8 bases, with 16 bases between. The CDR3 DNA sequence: TGTGCCTGGAGTGTACCTGGCCCCCCTTTTACCCAGTACTTC. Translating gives CAWSVPGPPFTQYF.

Here the CDR3 reads CASLQAGGGSYNEQFF. CDR3 sequence (DNA): TGTGCCAGCCTCCAGGCCGGGGGGGGCTCCTACAATGAGCAGTTCTTC. The V gene is TRBV2, the J gene TRBJ2-1, with TRBD2 matching 8 bases. After removal of 8 bases from V and 0 bases from J, the junction contained 9 bases not matched to a gene. The germline V gene encodes CDR1 SNHLY and CDR2 FYNNEI. This CDR3 spans 16 amino acids.